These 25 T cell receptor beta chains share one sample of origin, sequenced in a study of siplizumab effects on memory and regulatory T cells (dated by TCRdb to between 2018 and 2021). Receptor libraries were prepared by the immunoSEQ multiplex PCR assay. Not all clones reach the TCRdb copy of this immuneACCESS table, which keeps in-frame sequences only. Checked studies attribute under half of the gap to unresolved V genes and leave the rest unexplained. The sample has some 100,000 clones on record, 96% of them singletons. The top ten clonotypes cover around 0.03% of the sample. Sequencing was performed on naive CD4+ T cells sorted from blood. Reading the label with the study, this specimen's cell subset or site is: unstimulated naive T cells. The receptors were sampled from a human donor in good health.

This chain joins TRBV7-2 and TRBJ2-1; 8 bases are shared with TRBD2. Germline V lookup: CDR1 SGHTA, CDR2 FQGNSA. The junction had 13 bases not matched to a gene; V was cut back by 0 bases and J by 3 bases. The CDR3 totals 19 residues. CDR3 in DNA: TGTGCCAGCAGCTTAGCGGCTGTTGGTAGCGGGGCTTTCTACAATGAGCAGTTCTTC. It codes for CASSLAAVGSGAFYNEQFF.

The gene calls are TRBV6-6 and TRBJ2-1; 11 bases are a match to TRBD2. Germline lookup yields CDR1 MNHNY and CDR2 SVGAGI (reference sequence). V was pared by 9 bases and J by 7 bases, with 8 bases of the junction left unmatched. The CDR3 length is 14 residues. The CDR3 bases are TGTGCCAGTCAACTAGCGGGGGCCTCTAATGAGCAGTTCTTC. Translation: CASQLAGASNEQFF.

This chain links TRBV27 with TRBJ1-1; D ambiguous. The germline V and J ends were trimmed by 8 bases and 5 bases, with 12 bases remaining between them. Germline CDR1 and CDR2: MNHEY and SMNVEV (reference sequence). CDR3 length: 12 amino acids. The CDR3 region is CASPRINTEAFF. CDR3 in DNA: TGTGCCAGCCCACGTATTAATACTGAAGCTTTCTTT.

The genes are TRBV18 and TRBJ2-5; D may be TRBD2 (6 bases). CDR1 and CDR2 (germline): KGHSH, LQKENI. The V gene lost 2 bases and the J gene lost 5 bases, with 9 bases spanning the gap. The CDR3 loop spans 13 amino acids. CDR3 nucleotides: TGTGCCAGCTCACCAGGTGCGGGGGAGACCCAGTACTTC. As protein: CASSPGAGETQYF. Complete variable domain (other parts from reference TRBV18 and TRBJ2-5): NAGVMQNPRHLVRRRGQEARLRCSPMKGHSHVYWYRQLPEEGLKFMVYLQKENIIDESGMPKERFSAEFPKEGPSILRIQQVVRGDSAAYFCASSPGAGETQYFGPGTRLLVL.

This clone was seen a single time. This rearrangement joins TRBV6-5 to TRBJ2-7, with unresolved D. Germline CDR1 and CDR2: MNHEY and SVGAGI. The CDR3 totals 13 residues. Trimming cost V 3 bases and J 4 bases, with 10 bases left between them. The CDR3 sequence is CASSYNMGYEQYF. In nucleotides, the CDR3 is TGTGCCAGCAGTTATAATATGGGGTACGAGCAGTACTTC.

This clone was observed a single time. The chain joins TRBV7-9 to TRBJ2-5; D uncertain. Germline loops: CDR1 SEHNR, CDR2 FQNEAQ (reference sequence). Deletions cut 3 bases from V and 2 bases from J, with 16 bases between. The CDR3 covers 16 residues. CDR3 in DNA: TGTGCCAGCAGCTTCCTTGGATGGCCGGCTCAAGAGACCCAGTACTTC. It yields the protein CASSFLGWPAQETQYF. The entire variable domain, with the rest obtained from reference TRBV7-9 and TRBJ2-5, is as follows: DTGVSQNPRHKITKRGQNVTFRCDPISEHNRLYWYRQTLGQGPEFLTYFQNEAQLEKSRLLSDRFSAERPKGSFSTLEIQRTEQGDSAMYLCASSFLGWPAQETQYFGPGTRLLVL.

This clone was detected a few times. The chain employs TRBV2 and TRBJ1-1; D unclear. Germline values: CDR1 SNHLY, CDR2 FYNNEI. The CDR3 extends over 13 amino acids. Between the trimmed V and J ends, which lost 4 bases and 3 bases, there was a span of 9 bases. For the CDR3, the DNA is TGTGCCAGCAGTGCCGGGAGCGACACTGAAGCTTTCTTT. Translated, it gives CASSAGSDTEAFF.

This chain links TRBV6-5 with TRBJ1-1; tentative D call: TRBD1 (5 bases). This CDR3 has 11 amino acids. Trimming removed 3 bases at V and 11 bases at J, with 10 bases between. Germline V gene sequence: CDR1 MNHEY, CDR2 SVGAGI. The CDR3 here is CASSYQGWAFF. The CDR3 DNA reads TGTGCCAGCAGTTATCAGGGATGGGCTTTCTTT.

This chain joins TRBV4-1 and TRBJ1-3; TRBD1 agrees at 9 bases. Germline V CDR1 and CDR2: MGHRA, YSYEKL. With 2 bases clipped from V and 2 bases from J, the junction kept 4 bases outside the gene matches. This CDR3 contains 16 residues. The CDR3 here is CASSQPGQGAGNTIYF. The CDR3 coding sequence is TGCGCCAGCAGCCAACCGGGACAGGGAGCTGGAAACACCATATATTTT.

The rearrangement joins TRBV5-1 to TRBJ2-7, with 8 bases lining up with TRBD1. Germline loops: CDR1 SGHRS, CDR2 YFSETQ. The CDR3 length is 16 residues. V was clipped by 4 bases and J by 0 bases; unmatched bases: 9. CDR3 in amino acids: CASSLVDRVGSYEQYF. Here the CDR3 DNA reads TGCGCCAGCAGCCTTGTGGACAGGGTTGGCTCCTACGAGCAGTACTTC.

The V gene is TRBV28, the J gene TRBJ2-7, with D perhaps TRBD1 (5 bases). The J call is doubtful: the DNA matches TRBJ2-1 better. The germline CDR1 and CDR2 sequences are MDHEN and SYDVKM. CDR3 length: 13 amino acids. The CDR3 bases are TGTGCCAGCAGACCGACAGTCTACAATGAGCAGTTCTTC. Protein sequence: CASRPTVYNEQFF.

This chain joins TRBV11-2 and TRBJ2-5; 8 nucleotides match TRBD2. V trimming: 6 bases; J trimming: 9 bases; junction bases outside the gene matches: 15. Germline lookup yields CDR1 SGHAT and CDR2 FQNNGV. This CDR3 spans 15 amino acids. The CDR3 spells CASRALAGQKIAQYF. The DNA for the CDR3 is TGTGCCAGCAGGGCGTTAGCGGGACAAAAGATAGCCCAGTACTTC. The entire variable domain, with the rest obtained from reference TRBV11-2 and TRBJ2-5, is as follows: EAGVAQSPRYKIIEKRQSVAFWCNPISGHATLYWYQQILGQGPKLLIQFQNNGVVDDSQLPKDRFSAERLKGVDSTLKIQPAKLEDSAVYLCASRALAGQKIAQYFGPGTRLLVL.

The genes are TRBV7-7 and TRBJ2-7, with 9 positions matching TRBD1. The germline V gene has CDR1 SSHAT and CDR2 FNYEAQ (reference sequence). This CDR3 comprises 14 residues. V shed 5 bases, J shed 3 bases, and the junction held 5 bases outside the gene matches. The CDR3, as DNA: TGTGCCAGCAGCCTACGACAGGGGGACTACGAGCAGTACTTC. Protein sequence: CASSLRQGDYEQYF. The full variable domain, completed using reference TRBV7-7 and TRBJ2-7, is GAGVSQSPRYKVTKRGQDVTLRCDPISSHATLYWYQQALGQGPEFLTYFNYEAQPDKSGLPSDRFSAERPEGSISTLTIQRTEQRDSAMYRCASSLRQGDYEQYFGPGTRLTVT.

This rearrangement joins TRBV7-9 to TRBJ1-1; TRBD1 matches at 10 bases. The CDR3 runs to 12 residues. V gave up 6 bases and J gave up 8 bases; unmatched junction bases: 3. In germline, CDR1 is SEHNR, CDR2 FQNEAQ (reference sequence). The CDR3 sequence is CASRRTGGEAFF. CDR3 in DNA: TGTGCCAGCAGACGGACAGGGGGGGAAGCTTTCTTT.

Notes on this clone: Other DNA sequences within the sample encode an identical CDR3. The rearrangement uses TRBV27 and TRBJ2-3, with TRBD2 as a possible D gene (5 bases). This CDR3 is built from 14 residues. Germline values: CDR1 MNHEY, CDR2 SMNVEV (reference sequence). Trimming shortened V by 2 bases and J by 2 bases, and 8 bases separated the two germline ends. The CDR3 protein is CASSLRLLTDTQYF. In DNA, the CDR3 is TGTGCCAGCAGTTTACGACTACTCACAGATACGCAGTATTTT.

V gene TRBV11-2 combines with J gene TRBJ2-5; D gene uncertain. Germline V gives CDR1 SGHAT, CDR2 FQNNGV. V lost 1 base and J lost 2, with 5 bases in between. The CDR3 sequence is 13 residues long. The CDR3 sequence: CASSLGGQETQYF. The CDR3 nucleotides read TGTGCCAGCAGCTTAGGGGGTCAAGAGACCCAGTACTTC.

The CDR3: CASSPAGGVSYEQYF. Written as DNA, the CDR3 is TGTGCCAGCTCCCCCGCCGGGGGGGTCTCCTACGAGCAGTACTTC. The V call is TRBV18, the J call TRBJ2-7; 8 nucleotides align to TRBD2. With V trimmed by 6 bases and J by 0 bases, 7 bases remained unmatched. The CDR3 is made up of 15 amino acids. The germline V gene encodes CDR1 KGHSH and CDR2 LQKENI.

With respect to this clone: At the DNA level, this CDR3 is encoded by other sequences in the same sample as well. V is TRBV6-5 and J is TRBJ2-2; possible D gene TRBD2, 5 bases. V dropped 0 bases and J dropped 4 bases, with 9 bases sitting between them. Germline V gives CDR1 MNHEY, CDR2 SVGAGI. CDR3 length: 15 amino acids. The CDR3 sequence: CASSYSRGSTGELFF. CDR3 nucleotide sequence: TGTGCCAGCAGTTACTCACGGGGAAGCACCGGGGAGCTGTTTTTT.

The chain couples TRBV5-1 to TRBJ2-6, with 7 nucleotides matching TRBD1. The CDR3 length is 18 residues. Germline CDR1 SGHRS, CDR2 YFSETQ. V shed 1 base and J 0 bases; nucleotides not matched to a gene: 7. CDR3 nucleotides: TGCGCCAGCAGCTTGTCAGGGACAGTCTCCTCTGGGGCCAACGTCCTGACTTTC. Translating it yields CASSLSGTVSSGANVLTF.

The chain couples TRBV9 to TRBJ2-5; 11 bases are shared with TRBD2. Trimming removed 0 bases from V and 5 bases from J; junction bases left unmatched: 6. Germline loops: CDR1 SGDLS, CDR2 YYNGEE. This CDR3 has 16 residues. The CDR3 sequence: CASSVALAGGEETQYF. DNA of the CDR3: TGTGCCAGCAGCGTAGCTCTAGCGGGGGGAGAGGAGACCCAGTACTTC.

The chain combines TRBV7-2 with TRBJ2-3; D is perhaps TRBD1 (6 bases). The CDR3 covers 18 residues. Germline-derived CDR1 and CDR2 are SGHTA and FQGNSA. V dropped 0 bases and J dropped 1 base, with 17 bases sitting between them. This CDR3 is CASSLAPQGTARTDTQYF. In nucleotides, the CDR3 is TGTGCCAGCAGCTTAGCTCCTCAGGGGACGGCACGCACAGATACGCAGTATTTT.

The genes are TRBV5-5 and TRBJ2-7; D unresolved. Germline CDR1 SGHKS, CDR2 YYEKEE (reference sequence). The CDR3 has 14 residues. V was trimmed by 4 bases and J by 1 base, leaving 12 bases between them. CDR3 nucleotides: TGTGCCAGCAGCGCGATAGTTATTTCCTACGAGCAGTACTTC. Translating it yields CASSAIVISYEQYF.

CDR3 loop: CAIKRVDEQFF. The CDR3 DNA follows: TGTGCCATCAAGCGGGTGGATGAGCAGTTCTTC. The chain employs TRBV10-3 and TRBJ2-1; D is perhaps TRBD2 (6 bases). Trimming removed 7 bases at V and 8 bases at J, with 9 bases between. This CDR3 region has 11 residues. The germline CDR1 and CDR2 sequences are ENHRY and SYGVKD.

CDR3 residues: CASSILTGQIDIQYF. Here the CDR3 DNA reads TGTGCCAGTAGTATACTCACGGGACAAATTGACATTCAGTACTTC. The chain combines TRBV19 with TRBJ2-4; possibly TRBD1 for D (6 bases). The CDR3 runs 15 residues. The V end lost 2 bases, the J end lost 8 bases, and 16 bases lay between the germline ends. CDR1 and CDR2 (germline): LNHDA, SQIVND (reference sequence).

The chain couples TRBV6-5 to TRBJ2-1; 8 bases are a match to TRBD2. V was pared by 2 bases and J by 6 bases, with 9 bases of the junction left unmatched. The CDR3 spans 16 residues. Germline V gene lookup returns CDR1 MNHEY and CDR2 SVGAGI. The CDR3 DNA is TGTGCCAGCAGTTACGGCTCGGGCGGGGGGACCAATGAGCAGTTCTTC. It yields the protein CASSYGSGGGTNEQFF.